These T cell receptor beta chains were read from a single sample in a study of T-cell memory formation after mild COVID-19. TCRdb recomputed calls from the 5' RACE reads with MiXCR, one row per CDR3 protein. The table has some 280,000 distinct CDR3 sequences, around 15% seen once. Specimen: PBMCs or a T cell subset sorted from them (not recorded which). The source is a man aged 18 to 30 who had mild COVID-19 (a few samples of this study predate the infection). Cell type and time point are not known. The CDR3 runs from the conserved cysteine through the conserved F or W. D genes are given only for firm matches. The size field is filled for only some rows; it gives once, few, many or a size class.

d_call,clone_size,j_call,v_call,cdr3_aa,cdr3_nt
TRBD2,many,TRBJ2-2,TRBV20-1,CSAKTSGAPNTGELFF,TGCAGTGCTAAGACTAGCGGGGCTCCGAACACCGGGGAGCTGTTTTTT
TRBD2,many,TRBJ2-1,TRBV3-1,CASSRGEGYEQFF,TGTGCCAGCAGCCGTGGGGAGGGTTATGAGCAGTTCTTC
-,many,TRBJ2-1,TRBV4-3,CASSPGTASYNEQFF,TGCGCCAGCAGCCCTGGGACGGCTTCCTACAATGAGCAGTTCTTC
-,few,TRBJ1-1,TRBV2,CASQRESLNEAFF,TGTGCCAGCCAGCGGGAGTCCTTGAATGAAGCTTTCTTT
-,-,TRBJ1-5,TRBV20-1,CSAEEVGSNQPQHF,TGCAGTGCCGAAGAGGTGGGGAGCAATCAGCCCCAGCATTTT
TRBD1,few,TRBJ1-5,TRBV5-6,CASSLGTGVGNQPQHF,TGTGCCAGCAGCTTGGGGACAGGGGTGGGCAATCAGCCCCAGCATTTT
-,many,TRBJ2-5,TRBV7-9,CASSLVGSPETQYF,TGTGCCAGCAGCTTAGTGGGCTCCCCGGAGACCCAGTACTTC
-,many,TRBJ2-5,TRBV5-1,CASSLEAARGRETQYF,TGCGCCAGCAGCTTGGAGGCAGCGCGGGGGCGGGAGACCCAGTACTTC
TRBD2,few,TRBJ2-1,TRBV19,CASSKAGASDEQFF,TGTGCCAGTAGTAAAGCGGGGGCAAGCGATGAGCAGTTCTTC
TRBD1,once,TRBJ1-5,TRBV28,CASSGTGGRPQHF,TGTGCCAGCAGTGGGACAGGGGGCAGGCCCCAGCATTTT
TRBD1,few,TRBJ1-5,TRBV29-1,CSAGTGSGAQHF,TGCAGCGCAGGGACAGGGAGTGGGGCCCAGCATTTT
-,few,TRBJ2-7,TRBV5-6,CASSLLYYEQYF,TGTGCCAGCAGCTTGCTTTACTACGAGCAGTACTTC
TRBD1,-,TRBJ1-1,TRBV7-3,CASSLNSGQKAFF,TGTGCCAGCAGCTTAAACTCGGGACAGAAAGCTTTCTTT
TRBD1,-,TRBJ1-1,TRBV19,CASSQTGGSEAFF,TGTGCCAGTAGCCAAACAGGGGGCTCGGAAGCTTTCTTT
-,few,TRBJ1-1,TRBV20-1,CSKKGLANTEAFF,TGCAGTAAAAAAGGGTTGGCGAACACTGAAGCTTTCTTT
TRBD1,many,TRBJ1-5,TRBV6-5,CASSLDRASNQPQHF,TGTGCCAGCAGTCTCGACAGGGCTAGCAATCAGCCCCAGCATTTT
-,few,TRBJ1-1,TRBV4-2,CASSQESLGGAVEAFF,TGTGCCAGCAGCCAAGAGAGTTTGGGGGGCGCGGTTGAAGCTTTCTTT
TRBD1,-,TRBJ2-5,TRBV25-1,CASSDGQYGQAQETQYF,TGTGCCAGCAGTGACGGCCAATACGGACAGGCCCAAGAGACCCAGTACTTC
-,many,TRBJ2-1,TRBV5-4,CASSLEPVNNEQFF,TGTGCCAGCAGCTTGGAGCCAGTCAACAATGAGCAGTTCTTC
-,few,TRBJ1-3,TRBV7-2,CASSSQGNGNTIYF,TGTGCCAGCAGCTCGCAGGGTAATGGAAACACCATATATTTT
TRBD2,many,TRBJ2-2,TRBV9,CASSVGLAGGVNTGELFF,TGTGCCAGCAGCGTAGGGCTAGCGGGGGGAGTGAACACCGGGGAGCTGTTTTTT
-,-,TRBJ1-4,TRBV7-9,CASSFFGSANEKLFF,TGTGCCAGCAGCTTTTTCGGGTCAGCAAATGAAAAACTGTTTTTT
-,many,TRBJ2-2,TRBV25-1,CASSSRGFGTGELFF,TGTGCCAGCAGTTCCCGGGGGTTCGGCACCGGGGAGCTGTTTTTT
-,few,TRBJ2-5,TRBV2,CASSGRKVGETQYF,TGTGCCAGCAGTGGACGGAAGGTTGGAGAGACCCAGTACTTC
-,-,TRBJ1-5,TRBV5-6,CASTWGGAQPQHF,TGTGCCAGCACCTGGGGGGGTGCGCAGCCCCAGCATTTT
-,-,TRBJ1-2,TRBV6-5,CASSPRPIADYGYTF,TGTGCCAGCAGTCCGAGACCGATCGCCGACTATGGCTACACCTTC
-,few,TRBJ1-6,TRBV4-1,CASSLTGMIVDSPLHF,TGCGCCAGCAGCCTAACAGGGATGATTGTTGATTCACCCCTCCACTTT
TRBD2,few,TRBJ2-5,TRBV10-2,CASRGLAGGPETQYF,TGCGCCAGCAGAGGACTAGCGGGGGGGCCGGAGACCCAGTACTTC
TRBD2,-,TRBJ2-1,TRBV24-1,CATSDILAGGWFF,TGTGCCACCAGTGATATCTTAGCGGGGGGATGGTTCTTC
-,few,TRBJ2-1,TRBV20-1,CSASQGQVLGEQFF,TGCAGTGCTTCCCAGGGGCAGGTATTGGGTGAGCAGTTCTTC
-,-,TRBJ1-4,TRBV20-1,CSGRGGTEKLFF,TGCAGTGGCCGGGGGGGCACGGAAAAACTGTTTTTT
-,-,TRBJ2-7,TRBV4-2,CASRGVGGGSYEQYF,TGTGCCAGCAGGGGGGTTGGTGGGGGCTCCTACGAGCAGTACTTC
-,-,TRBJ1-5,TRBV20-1,CSAFQDSNQPQHF,TGCAGTGCTTTTCAAGATAGCAATCAGCCCCAGCATTTT
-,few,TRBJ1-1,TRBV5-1,CASSLLGTPNTEAFF,TGCGCCAGCAGCTTATTGGGGACACCGAACACTGAAGCTTTCTTT